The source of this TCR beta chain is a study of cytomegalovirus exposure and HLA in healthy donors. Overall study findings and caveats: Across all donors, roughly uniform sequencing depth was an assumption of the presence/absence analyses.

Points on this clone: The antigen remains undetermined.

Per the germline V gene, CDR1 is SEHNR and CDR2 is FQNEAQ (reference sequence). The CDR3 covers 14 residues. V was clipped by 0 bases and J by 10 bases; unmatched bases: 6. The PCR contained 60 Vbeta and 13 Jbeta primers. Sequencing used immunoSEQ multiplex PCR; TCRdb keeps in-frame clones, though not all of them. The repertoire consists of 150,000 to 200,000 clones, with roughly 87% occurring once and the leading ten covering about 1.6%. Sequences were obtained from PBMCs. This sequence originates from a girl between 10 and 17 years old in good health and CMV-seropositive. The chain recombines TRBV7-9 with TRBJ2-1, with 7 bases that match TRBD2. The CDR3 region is CASSLAVGLGEQFF. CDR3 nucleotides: TGTGCCAGCAGCTTAGCGGTAGGACTAGGCGAGCAGTTCTTC.